The entry below gives a single T cell receptor (beta chain) sequence along with its context. Its target is not known. This record belongs to a study of T cells expressing NK-cell markers. Study overall: Sorted CD3+CD56+NKG2C+, CD3+CD56+NKG2C- and CD3+CD56-NKG2C+ T-cell subsets were beta-chain profiled. Seven of the eight sequenced donors were classified as HCMV-seropositive, and one was classified as seronegative.

5'RACE template switching with UMIs produced the TCR beta cDNA. TCRdb reprocessed the 5' RACE reads and stores each CDR3 protein as one record, lacking DNA. The sample holds about 550,000 distinct CDR3 sequences. The CDR3 totals 16 residues. Germline loops: CDR1 SGDLS, CDR2 YYNGEE. Study-wide points: The dominant NKG2C+ clonotypes represented about 1.0-7.5% of CD8+ T cells in over 5 donors.

This chain uses TRBV9 with TRBJ1-2. Sequences were obtained from blood T cells: a sorted CD56 or NKG2C T cell subset, CD4+ or CD8+ T cells, or bulk PBMC T cells (not recorded which). The sequence derives from a man aged 18 to 29 in good health. The CDR3 here is CASSVGAGRTNYGYTF.